Presented here are 32 T cell receptor beta chains from one specimen sequenced in a study of blood T cell repertoires in COVID-19 (dated by TCRdb to the early 2020s). Preparation of the library involved the immunoSEQ multiplex PCR assay. TCRdb took this table from immuneACCESS and kept in-frame rearrangements with V and J called. Such tables lack part of the clones; where checked against another copy, unresolved V genes explain under half of the gap, and the rest is unexplained. This sample gives approximately 150,000 clones in total; about 83% of them show up just once. Clones ranked in the top ten supply less than 6.5% of the sample. Source material: peripheral blood. The receptors originated from a human donor in a cohort sampled during active COVID-19.

The J gene is TRBJ1-2, the V gene TRBV5-4, with 9 bases that match TRBD1. Losses at the gene ends were 6 bases for V and 2 bases for J; bases not matched to a gene: 8. The CDR3 runs to 15 residues. CDR1 and CDR2 from the germline V gene are SGHNT and YYREEE (reference sequence). The CDR3 sequence: CASKPGTGNNYGYTF. CDR3 coding DNA: TGTGCCAGCAAACCAGGGACAGGGAACAACTATGGCTACACCTTC.

CDR3 in DNA: TGTGCCAGCAGTGAAGATAGGTACAGGGCTTCCTACGAGCAGTACTTC. Its translation is CASSEDRYRASYEQYF. The J gene is TRBJ2-7, the V gene TRBV6-1, with D possibly being TRBD1 (6 bases). Germline V gives CDR1 MNHNS, CDR2 SASEGT. There are 16 residues in the CDR3. Trimming removed 1 base at V and 1 base at J, with 14 bases between.

The V and J genes are TRBV18 and TRBJ1-3, with D unclear. V lost 3 bases and J lost 4, with 10 bases in between. Germline V lookup: CDR1 KGHSH, CDR2 LQKENI. There are 14 residues in the CDR3. This CDR3 reads CASSPDGLGNTIYF. In DNA, the CDR3 is TGTGCCAGCTCACCTGATGGCCTGGGAAACACCATATATTTT.

V gene TRBV2 combines with J gene TRBJ2-2; weak D call: TRBD2 (5 bases). V was clipped by 1 base and J by 6 bases, with 9 bases between them. Looked up from germline, CDR1 is SNHLY and CDR2 is FYNNEI. This CDR3 is 14 amino acids long. CDR3 residues: CASSEVAGPGELFF. In DNA form, the CDR3 reads TGTGCCAGCAGTGAAGTTGCGGGCCCCGGGGAGCTGTTTTTT.

In its sample, this clone was seen once. J is TRBJ2-7 and V is TRBV12-3 or TRBV12-4; a possible D gene is TRBD2 (7 bases). V lost 4 bases to trimming and J lost 9 bases, with 10 bases between them. The CDR3 runs 11 residues. CDR3 amino acids: CASSSGGVQYF. The CDR3 DNA reads TGTGCCAGCAGTTCGGGGGGCGTGCAGTACTTC.

This chain's CDR3 is CASSFGQANEQYF. The CDR3 DNA sequence: TGTGCCAGCAGTTTTGGTCAGGCGAACGAGCAGTACTTC. This chain uses TRBV28 with TRBJ2-7; no clear D gene. The germline V and J ends were trimmed by 3 bases and 5 bases, with 11 bases remaining between them. CDR1 is MDHEN and CDR2 is SYDVKM in the germline V gene. The CDR3 spans 13 residues. Together with reference TRBV28 and TRBJ2-7, the CDR3 gives the full variable domain: DVKVTQSSRYLVKRTGEKVFLECVQDMDHENMFWYRQDPGLGLRLIYFSYDVKMKEKGDIPEGYSVSREKKERFSLILESASTNQTSMYLCASSFGQANEQYFGPGTRLTVT.

The V gene is TRBV18, the J gene TRBJ2-2; D might be TRBD1 (6 bases). V was trimmed by 0 bases and J by 0 bases, leaving 11 bases between them. The CDR3 consists of 17 residues. CDR1 KGHSH and CDR2 LQKENI come from the germline V gene. This chain's CDR3 is CASSPPSRGPNTGELFF. For the CDR3, the DNA is TGTGCCAGCTCACCACCTTCCAGGGGACCGAACACCGGGGAGCTGTTTTTT.

V usage is TRBV30 and J usage is TRBJ1-5; D perhaps matches TRBD1 (6 bases). The CDR3 sequence is 16 residues long. The germline gives CDR1 GTSNPN, CDR2 SVGIG (reference sequence). Between the trimmed V and J ends, which lost 5 bases and 0 bases, there was a span of 17 bases. The CDR3 DNA follows: TGTGCCTGGTCTACAGGGCTGACGTTTAGCAATCAGCCCCAGCATTTT. Its protein is CAWSTGLTFSNQPQHF.

The genes are TRBV6-2 or TRBV6-3 and TRBJ2-1; D is possibly TRBD1 (5 bases). Germline loops: CDR1 MNHEY, CDR2 SVGEGT. The V and J ends lost 0 bases and 5 bases respectively, with 8 bases between them. This CDR3 spans 14 amino acids. The CDR3 region has the DNA TGTGCCAGCAGTTACTCGGACATCGACAATGAGCAGTTCTTC. This gives the protein CASSYSDIDNEQFF.

The chain uses TRBV2 and TRBJ2-7, with TRBD1 matching over 10 bases. Germline CDR1 and CDR2: SNHLY and FYNNEI. Unmatched junction bases numbered 0, after V lost 8 bases and J lost 2 bases. There are 12 residues in the CDR3. The CDR3 spells CASGTGAYEQYF. For the CDR3, the DNA is TGTGCCAGCGGGACAGGGGCCTACGAGCAGTACTTC.

V and J are TRBV27 and TRBJ2-5, with 8 bases fitting TRBD2. The CDR3 totals 15 residues. Per germline, CDR1 MNHEY and CDR2 SMNVEV (reference sequence). After removal of 7 bases from V and 4 bases from J, the junction contained 11 bases not matched to a gene. As DNA, the CDR3 is TGTGCCAGCAAGTACGTCGGGGGGGGCTTAGAGACCCAGTACTTC. Protein sequence: CASKYVGGGLETQYF.

The chain recombines TRBV11-3 with TRBJ1-1; D possibly corresponds to TRBD1 (5 bases). Germline assignment: CDR1 SGHNT and CDR2 YENEEA. Trimming removed 4 bases at V and 6 bases at J, with 12 bases between. CDR3 size: 13 residues. CDR3 bases: TGTGCCAGCAGCTACCGGTCGGGGGCTGAAGCTTTCTTT. This codes for CASSYRSGAEAFF.

This chain uses TRBV9 with TRBJ2-4; 7 bases line up with TRBD1. V shed 4 bases and J 1 base; nucleotides not matched to a gene: 5. CDR1 SGDLS and CDR2 YYNGEE come from the germline V gene. The CDR3 length is 15 residues. The CDR3 here is CASSLTGMAKNIQYF. Written as DNA, the CDR3 is TGTGCCAGCAGCTTGACAGGGATGGCCAAAAACATTCAGTACTTC.

The count of this clone is one. The chain uses TRBV12-3 or TRBV12-4 and TRBJ2-7; TRBD1 aligns across 7 bases. CDR3 length: 13 residues. After removal of 9 bases from V and 3 bases from J, the junction contained 8 bases not matched to a gene. CDR3 nucleotides: TGTGCCAGACACGGGGACAGCTTCTACGAGCAGTACTTC. It yields the protein CARHGDSFYEQYF.

This clone appeared a few times. V is TRBV19 and J is TRBJ1-5; 8 bases align to TRBD1. There are 13 residues in the CDR3. CDR1 and CDR2 from the germline V gene are LNHDA and SQIVND (reference sequence). Germline trimming cut 9 bases from V and 5 bases from J; bases unmatched to any gene: 6. The CDR3 DNA reads as TGTGCCAGCGCGGACAGGGTACATCAGCCCCAGCATTTT. It encodes CASADRVHQPQHF.

The J gene is TRBJ2-5, the V gene TRBV5-5, with a tentative D call TRBD2 (5 bases). The CDR3 length is 16 residues. V lost 0 bases, J lost 1 base, and 13 bases lay in between. Looked up from germline, CDR1 is SGHKS and CDR2 is YYEKEE (reference sequence). The CDR3 DNA reads TGTGCCAGCAGCTTGGGCGTCCTAGCCCCCCAAGAGACCCAGTACTTC. Protein: CASSLGVLAPQETQYF.

This chain joins TRBV28 and TRBJ2-7, with D perhaps matching TRBD1 (6 bases). The CDR3 has 15 residues. V lost 4 bases to trimming and J lost 0 bases, with 13 bases between them. From germline, CDR1 is MDHEN and CDR2 SYDVKM. DNA for the CDR3: TGTGCCAGCAGTTACTACAGGGATAGCTCCTACGAGCAGTACTTC. This sequence encodes CASSYYRDSSYEQYF.

The chain is built from TRBV24-1 and TRBJ2-7, with a weak D call TRBD2 (5 bases). V was clipped by 4 bases and J by 9 bases, with 15 bases between them. The length of the CDR3 is 13 residues. Per the germline V gene, CDR1 is KGHDR and CDR2 is SFDVKD. The CDR3 DNA reads as TGTGCCACCAGTGACCGCCTGGACTCTGGGCAGTACTTC. Translated: CATSDRLDSGQYF.

The chain has TRBV5-6 and TRBJ2-7, with D perhaps TRBD2 (5 bases). CDR1 is SGHDT, CDR2 YYEEEE, per germline. The CDR3 spans 13 residues. V shed 3 bases and J shed 4 bases, with 11 bases lying between them. DNA for the CDR3: TGTGCCAGCAGCTATGTTTCGGGGTACGAGCAGTACTTC. Translation: CASSYVSGYEQYF.

This clone was observed a single time. The V call is TRBV4-3, the J call TRBJ2-3, with 9 nucleotides matching TRBD2. The V gene's germline CDR1 is LGHNA and CDR2 YSLEER. The CDR3 totals 16 residues. The J segment lost 4 bases and the V segment lost 0 bases, leaving 5 bases of the junction unmatched. The CDR3 reads CASSQESRGGADTQYF. The CDR3, as DNA: TGCGCCAGCAGCCAAGAGTCGCGGGGGGGGGCAGATACGCAGTATTTT.

V gene TRBV9 combines with J gene TRBJ2-7; 7 bases map to TRBD2. Losses at the gene ends were 4 bases for V and 6 bases for J; bases not matched to a gene: 7. The CDR3 covers 13 residues. Germline loops: CDR1 SGDLS, CDR2 YYNGEE. The CDR3 DNA reads as TGTGCCAGCAGCCTTGGGGGGGGGACCGAGCAGTACTTC. Translating gives CASSLGGGTEQYF.

The chain combines TRBV14 with TRBJ2-2; 9 bases are a match to TRBD2. V was clipped by 10 bases and J by 4 bases; unmatched bases: 10. The germline V gene has CDR1 SGHDN and CDR2 FVKESK. This CDR3 comprises 15 residues. The CDR3 is CATSRLAGITGELFF. The CDR3 DNA reads TGTGCCACCTCGCGGCTAGCGGGAATCACCGGGGAGCTGTTTTTT.

V is TRBV19 and J is TRBJ1-2, with TRBD1 matching over 7 bases. With 3 bases clipped from V and 1 base from J, the junction kept 11 bases outside the gene matches. Germline CDR1 and CDR2: LNHDA and SQIVND (reference sequence). This CDR3 spans 17 amino acids. The DNA of the CDR3 is TGTGCCAGTAGTATCGCAGTGCAGGGGGAAGTTAACTATGGCTACACCTTC. It translates to CASSIAVQGEVNYGYTF. The entire variable domain, with the rest obtained from reference TRBV19 and TRBJ1-2, is as follows: DGGITQSPKYLFRKEGQNVTLSCEQNLNHDAMYWYRQDPGQGLRLIYYSQIVNDFQKGDIAEGYSVSREKKESFPLTVTSAQKNPTAFYLCASSIAVQGEVNYGYTFGSGTRLTVV.

V usage is TRBV5-1 and J usage is TRBJ1-1; 9 bases fit TRBD1. The V gene end was trimmed by 5 bases and the J gene end by 2 bases; junction bases not matched to a gene: 10. Germline CDR1 and CDR2: SGHRS and YFSETQ. The CDR3 is made up of 16 amino acids. CDR3 sequence: CASRDTGGGPNTEAFF. CDR3 sequence (DNA): TGCGCCAGCAGGGACACAGGGGGCGGACCTAACACTGAAGCTTTCTTT.

The chain has TRBV5-1 and TRBJ2-5; perhaps TRBD2 as D (5 bases). The CDR3 has 14 residues. The germline V gene encodes CDR1 SGHRS and CDR2 YFSETQ. The V gene lost 7 bases and the J gene lost 1 base, with 14 bases spanning the gap. The CDR3 DNA sequence: TGCGCCAGCTACGGATCAAGCGGCCAAGAGACCCAGTACTTC. Residues: CASYGSSGQETQYF.

This rearrangement joins TRBV7-9 to TRBJ2-7; 10 bases are a match to TRBD2. The CDR3 contains 14 residues. Per germline, CDR1 SEHNR and CDR2 FQNEAQ (reference sequence). V lost 5 bases, J lost 3 bases, and 4 bases stayed unmatched. The CDR3 loop reads CASSPTSGLYEQYF. The CDR3 DNA reads as TGTGCCAGCAGCCCGACTAGCGGGCTCTACGAGCAGTACTTC.

The chain couples TRBV30 to TRBJ1-4, with D possibly matching TRBD1 (6 bases). The length of the CDR3 is 14 residues. V gave up 0 bases and J gave up 8 bases, with 13 bases separating them. Germline CDR1 GTSNPN, CDR2 SVGIG (reference sequence). CDR3 nucleotide sequence: TGTGCCTGGAGTGTATCAGGGGCGGGCGAAAAACTGTTTTTT. Protein sequence: CAWSVSGAGEKLFF.

The chain couples TRBV27 to TRBJ2-1; 12 bases line up with TRBD2. Germline CDR1 reads MNHEY; CDR2 reads SMNVEV (reference sequence). J was trimmed by 6 bases and V by 6 bases; bases with no gene match: 12. This CDR3 region has 17 residues. CDR3 protein: CASSKMTSGRNRNEQFF. The CDR3 nucleotides are TGTGCCAGCAGCAAGATGACTAGCGGGAGAAATCGCAATGAGCAGTTCTTC.

The CDR3, as DNA: TGTGCCAGCAACGGAGTCACAGATACGCAGTATTTT. Translated, it gives CASNGVTDTQYF. The genes are TRBV3-1 (or the pseudogene TRBV3-2) and TRBJ2-3; no firm D call. Trimming cost V 7 bases and J 2 bases, with 7 bases left between them. The CDR3 is made up of 12 amino acids. Germline V gene lookup returns CDR1 LGHDT and CDR2 YNNKEL (reference sequence).

The rearrangement links TRBV11-2 to TRBJ1-2; perhaps TRBD1 as D (6 bases). The CDR3 length is 14 residues. Per germline, CDR1 SGHAT and CDR2 FQNNGV. Trimming took 5 bases from V and 13 from J, leaving 23 bases between them. The CDR3, as DNA: TGTGCCAGCAGCACTACCCCGGGGGGGACACTCGGCACCTTC. Translation gives CASSTTPGGTLGTF.

This rearrangement joins TRBV11-1 to TRBJ2-1; 7 bases map to TRBD2. There are 14 residues in the CDR3. The V segment lost 6 bases and the J segment 6 bases; nucleotides outside the gene matches: 8. Germline V gene lookup returns CDR1 SGHAT and CDR2 FQDESV (reference sequence). The CDR3 DNA is TGTGCCAGCAGTCTGAGCGGGAATCGCAATGAGCAGTTCTTC. Translation gives CASSLSGNRNEQFF.

The genes are TRBV19 and TRBJ2-5; D perhaps matches TRBD2 (6 bases). V shed 3 bases and J shed 3 bases, with 14 bases lying between them. This CDR3 comprises 15 residues. The germline gives CDR1 LNHDA, CDR2 SQIVND (reference sequence). The CDR3 here is CASSIGDGGEETQYF. CDR3 DNA: TGTGCCAGTAGTATTGGTGACGGCGGGGAAGAGACCCAGTACTTC.